One and the same sample provided the 17 T cell receptor beta chains below, sequenced in a study of tumor-infiltrating lymphocytes in oesophageal squamous cell carcinoma. TCRdb re-called the PCR reads with MiXCR, one entry per CDR3 protein. The sample lists about 12,000 distinct CDR3 sequences, 55% to 60% occurring once. Sequencing used esophageal tumor tissue. Receptor source: a female donor with esophageal squamous cell carcinoma.

This clonotype was seen only a few times. The chain is built from TRBV7-2 and TRBJ2-3, with a weak D call TRBD2 (6 bases). Germline-derived CDR1 and CDR2 are SGHTA and FQGNSA. Trimming shortened V by 3 bases and J by 0 bases, and 13 bases separated the two germline ends. This CDR3 region has 16 residues. CDR3 nucleotides: TGTGCCAGCAGCTTTTCGAGCGGGTTTAGCACAGATACGCAGTATTTT. Its translation is CASSFSSGFSTDTQYF.

Within the sample, this clonotype is large. The chain uses TRBV6-1 and TRBJ2-3, with 9 bases matching TRBD1. The CDR3 totals 15 residues. From germline, CDR1 is MNHNS and CDR2 SASEGT. V dropped 2 bases and J dropped 2; count of bases not matched to a gene: 2. CDR3 residues: CASSERQGVTDTQYF. The CDR3 DNA is TGTGCCAGCAGTGAAAGACAGGGGGTCACAGATACGCAGTATTTT.

This clonotype was counted ten times or more. This clone may be a read error of a much larger clone one base away. The chain is built from TRBV20-1 and TRBJ2-5; 8 bases map to TRBD2. With V trimmed by 6 bases and J by 11 bases, 14 bases remained unmatched. Germline V gene lookup returns CDR1 DFQATT and CDR2 SNEGSKA (reference sequence). The CDR3 loop spans 13 amino acids. This CDR3 reads CSASGGEVNEQYF. Written as DNA, the CDR3 is TGCAGTGCATCCGGGGGGGAAGTCAATGAGCAGTACTTC.

This clonotype was picked up many times. The gene calls are TRBV12-3 or TRBV12-4 and TRBJ2-2; D call uncertain. The CDR3 runs to 15 residues. Trimming cost V 6 bases and J 5 bases, with 16 bases left between them. The CDR3 DNA is TGTGCCAGCAGCCCGACCCCAGCAGGAACCGGGGAGCTGTTTTTT. It is translated as CASSPTPAGTGELFF.

The CDR3 here is CAISESLAGVETQYF. The CDR3 bases are TGTGCCATCAGTGAGTCGCTAGCGGGAGTTGAGACCCAGTACTTC. The V call is TRBV10-3, the J call TRBJ2-5; 10 bases fit TRBD2. CDR1 ENHRY and CDR2 SYGVKD come from the germline V gene. The CDR3 is 15 residues long. The trim removed 0 bases at V and 5 bases at J, leaving 3 bases unmatched.

The CDR3 sequence is CASKEGHEQFF. CDR3 sequence (DNA): TGTGCCAGCAAGGAGGGACATGAGCAGTTCTTC. The V call is TRBV7-2, the J call TRBJ2-4; weak D call: TRBD2 (6 bases). The J call is uncertain, as TRBJ2-1 better fits the DNA end. Looked up from germline, CDR1 is SGHTA and CDR2 is FQGNSA. This CDR3 has 11 residues.

This CDR3 reads CASSLAQTGIEQFF. The DNA of the CDR3 is TGCGCCAGCAGCTTGGCCCAGACAGGCATCGAGCAGTTCTTC. This chain uses TRBV5-1 with TRBJ2-1; TRBD1 might be the D (6 bases). CDR1 and CDR2 (germline): SGHRS, YFSETQ. Trimming stripped 0 bases from V and 10 bases from J, with 14 bases between. This CDR3 contains 14 residues.

The chain uses TRBV28 and TRBJ1-5; D is perhaps TRBD1 (6 bases). The V gene lost 7 bases and the J gene lost 0 bases, with 25 bases spanning the gap. This CDR3 has 19 amino acids. Germline loops: CDR1 MDHEN, CDR2 SYDVKM. The CDR3 nucleotides read TGTGCCAGCATCCTTAAACGAAACAGGGTTTTGGGTAGCAATCAGCCCCAGCATTTT. It is translated as CASILKRNRVLGSNQPQHF. Looking up the rest from reference TRBV28 and TRBJ1-5 gives the full variable domain: DVKVTQSSRYLVKRTGEKVFLECVQDMDHENMFWYRQDPGLGLRLIYFSYDVKMKEKGDIPEGYSVSREKKERFSLILESASTNQTSMYLCASILKRNRVLGSNQPQHFGDGTRLSIL.

This clonotype has a handful of counts. The CDR3 DNA reads TGTGCCAGCAGCTCGGGACAGGGAGACTACAATGAGCAGTTCTTC. Translated: CASSSGQGDYNEQFF. The chain joins TRBV7-9 to TRBJ2-1; 9 bases match TRBD1. The CDR3 runs 15 residues. Germline V gene lookup returns CDR1 SEHNR and CDR2 FQNEAQ (reference sequence). V dropped 4 bases and J dropped 3; count of bases not matched to a gene: 4.

The genes are TRBV6-6 and TRBJ2-1, with D perhaps TRBD2 (5 bases). Trimming cost V 0 bases and J 3 bases, with 9 bases left between them. Per the germline V gene, CDR1 is MNHNY and CDR2 is SVGAGI (reference sequence). The CDR3 consists of 15 residues. DNA for the CDR3: TGTGCCAGCAGTTACTCTGAGGGAGTCTACAATGAGCAGTTCTTC. The encoded protein is CASSYSEGVYNEQFF.

This clonotype was detected many times. V usage is TRBV5-6 and J usage is TRBJ2-5, with 7 nucleotides matching TRBD2. The DNA end favors TRBJ2-7, so the J call may be wrong. The CDR3 runs 15 residues. In germline, CDR1 is SGHDT, CDR2 YYEEEE. CDR3 in DNA: TGTGCCAGCAGGCGGCCCGGGGAGGGAAGAGGCGAGCAGTACTTC. Its protein is CASRRPGEGRGEQYF.

The chain has TRBV6-6 and TRBJ1-5; perhaps TRBD1 as D (6 bases). Germline V gene data show CDR1 as MNHNY and CDR2 as SVGAGI (reference sequence). V dropped 2 bases and J dropped 4 bases, with 9 bases sitting between them. The CDR3 has 14 residues. CDR3 sequence (DNA): TGTGCCAGCAGTTACGACAGGACTAATCAGCCCCAGCATTTT. Protein product: CASSYDRTNQPQHF.

The genes are TRBV11-3 and TRBJ2-3; possible D gene TRBD2, 6 bases. The J call is uncertain, as TRBJ2-7 better fits the DNA end. This CDR3 region has 14 residues. The germline CDR1 and CDR2 sequences are SGHNT and YENEEA. The CDR3 DNA is TGTGCCAGCAGCTTAGAGGCGGGATCCTACGAGCAGTACTTC. It codes for CASSLEAGSYEQYF.

The chain uses TRBV7-3 and TRBJ2-2, with TRBD2 matching over 7 bases. Unmatched junction bases numbered 7, after V lost 5 bases and J lost 4 bases. The CDR3 spans 15 residues. Looked up from germline, CDR1 is SGHTA and CDR2 is FQGTGA. The CDR3 loop reads CASSPQLASTGELFF. CDR3 coding DNA: TGTGCCAGCAGCCCCCAACTAGCGAGCACCGGGGAGCTGTTTTTT.

This clonotype came up many times. The rearrangement links TRBV6-1 to TRBJ2-1, with D unclear. The J call may be in error: the DNA end matches TRBJ2-7 better. The CDR3 covers 14 residues. Per germline, CDR1 MNHNS and CDR2 SASEGT. CDR3 protein: CASSLDPTYNEQYF. The CDR3 DNA follows: TGTGCCAGCAGCTTGGATCCTACCTACAATGAGCAGTACTTC.

This clonotype was counted only a few times. This CDR3 is missing its conserved last phenylalanine or tryptophan, likely due to a read error. The DNA is omitted, as the CDR3 cannot be located on it reliably, and the CDR3 follows TCRdb's listing. The V call is TRBV10-3, the J call TRBJ2-3; no check of the table's D call, TRBD1, against the DNA was made. The CDR3 is 17 residues long, ends included. Germline V gene data show CDR1 as ENHRY and CDR2 as SYGVKD. CDR3 residues: CAISEAAGGIYEQYFGP.

This clonotype has just a few counts. A much larger clone sits a single nucleotide away, making a read error possible. The chain uses TRBV12-3 or TRBV12-4 and TRBJ1-4, with 9 bases matching TRBD1. Trimming at V came to 4 bases and at J to 16 bases, leaving 16 bases not matched to a gene. This CDR3 has 15 amino acids. CDR3 sequence reads: CASSSGTGLPDTQFF. CDR3 nucleotides: TGTGCCAGCAGTTCCGGGACAGGGCTTCCAGATACGCAGTTTTTT.